The 22 T cell receptor beta chains reported below all come from one sample, sequenced in a study of T cell responses to AZD1222 COVID-19 vaccine. Assay: immunoSEQ multiplex PCR; the TCRdb copy retains only in-frame clones and omits some. Here the sample spans about 200,000 clones, 90% to 95% being singletons. Specimen: peripheral blood, collected on day 0 of MenACWY control vaccination. The receptors were sampled from an adult in good health.

The chain carries TRBV4-1 and TRBJ1-2; no clear D gene. The V end lost 1 base, the J end lost 6 bases, and 9 bases lay between the germline ends. The CDR3 extends over 13 amino acids. From germline, CDR1 is MGHRA and CDR2 YSYEKL. CDR3 protein: CASSQVAGDGYTF. CDR3 bases: TGCGCCAGCAGCCAAGTCGCTGGCGATGGCTACACCTTC.

This chain joins TRBV18 and TRBJ1-1, with 7 bases that match TRBD1. The CDR3 length is 14 residues. Germline V lookup: CDR1 KGHSH, CDR2 LQKENI. The V segment lost 0 bases and the J segment 4 bases; nucleotides outside the gene matches: 2. CDR3 nucleotide sequence: TGTGCCAGCTCACCACCTGACAGGGCCACTGAAGCTTTCTTT. Its translation: CASSPPDRATEAFF.

The chain employs TRBV5-1 and TRBJ2-1, with D possibly TRBD1 on 7 matching bases. The V end was cut by 1 base, the J end by 8 bases, with 13 bases between. The germline CDR1 and CDR2 sequences are SGHRS and YFSETQ. CDR3 size: 14 residues. CDR3 coding DNA: TGCGCCAGCAGCTTGCGACAGGGAGGAGATGAGCAGTTCTTC. Translated, it gives CASSLRQGGDEQFF. The full variable domain, completed using reference TRBV5-1 and TRBJ2-1, is KAGVTQTPRYLIKTRGQQVTLSCSPISGHRSVSWYQQTPGQGLQFLFEYFSETQRNKGNFPGRFSGRQFSNSRSEMNVSTLELGDSALYLCASSLRQGGDEQFFGPGTRLTVL.

The chain combines TRBV27 with TRBJ1-6; perhaps TRBD1 as D (6 bases). CDR1 and CDR2 from the germline V gene are MNHEY and SMNVEV (reference sequence). The CDR3 covers 19 residues. V lost 2 bases to trimming and J lost 2 bases, with 19 bases between them. The CDR3 region is CASSLISGAGRPYNSPLHF. Written as DNA, the CDR3 is TGTGCCAGCAGTTTAATCTCGGGGGCAGGGAGACCCTATAATTCACCCCTCCACTTT.

The rearrangement links TRBV2 to TRBJ2-1; possible D gene TRBD2, 5 bases. This CDR3 contains 11 residues. The V gene lost 7 bases and the J gene lost 7 bases, with 8 bases spanning the gap. CDR1 and CDR2 (germline): SNHLY, FYNNEI. The CDR3 protein is CASTKRNEQFF. The CDR3 region has the DNA TGTGCCAGCACGAAGCGGAATGAGCAGTTCTTC. The full variable domain, rest sourced from reference TRBV2 and TRBJ2-1, is EPEVTQTPSHQVTQMGQEVILRCVPISNHLYFYWYRQILGQKVEFLVSFYNNEISEKSEIFDDQFSVERPDGSNFTLKIRSTKLEDSAMYFCASTKRNEQFFGPGTRLTVL.

The chain uses TRBV5-1 and TRBJ2-1; possible D gene TRBD2, 6 bases. Trimming took off 4 bases at V and 1 base at J, with 15 bases between the two ends. The CDR3 is made up of 16 amino acids. Germline-derived CDR1 and CDR2 are SGHRS and YFSETQ. The CDR3 DNA is TGCGCCAGCAGCACCGGGGGTCTAGGGTCCTACAATGAGCAGTTCTTC. It is translated as CASSTGGLGSYNEQFF.

The chain carries TRBV4-1 and TRBJ1-1; the D gene is possibly TRBD1 (6 bases). V lost 4 bases and J lost 0, with 15 bases in between. The germline V gene encodes CDR1 MGHRA and CDR2 YSYEKL. There are 16 residues in the CDR3. The CDR3 DNA reads TGCGCCAGCAGCCTGTCAATAGGACAGATGAACACTGAAGCTTTCTTT. Protein product: CASSLSIGQMNTEAFF.

This chain links TRBV5-1 with TRBJ1-4, with D possibly being TRBD1 (6 bases). The CDR3 has 15 residues. The V and J ends lost 4 bases and 8 bases respectively, with 18 bases between them. Germline CDR1 and CDR2: SGHRS and YFSETQ. The CDR3 here is CASSQLGAYSEKLFF. The CDR3 DNA reads as TGCGCCAGCAGCCAGTTGGGGGCCTACTCCGAAAAACTGTTTTTT.

The chain is built from TRBV3-1 (or the pseudogene TRBV3-2) and TRBJ1-2; D is unresolved. The CDR3 length is 11 residues. V shed 2 bases and J shed 8 bases, with 6 bases lying between them. The V gene's germline CDR1 is LGHDT and CDR2 YNNKEL (reference sequence). The CDR3 here is CASSQQQGYTF. DNA of the CDR3: TGTGCCAGCAGCCAACAGCAGGGCTACACCTTC.

The genes are TRBV6-5 and TRBJ1-5; possible D gene TRBD1, 5 bases. The germline gives CDR1 MNHEY, CDR2 SVGAGI. There are 14 residues in the CDR3. V was pared by 5 bases and J by 3 bases, with 11 bases between. CDR3 region: CASSRQTANQPQHF. The CDR3 DNA reads as TGTGCCAGCAGTCGCCAGACAGCCAATCAGCCCCAGCATTTT.

The chain combines TRBV6-1 with TRBJ1-5; no definite D call. Germline loops: CDR1 MNHNS, CDR2 SASEGT. This CDR3 contains 18 residues. V lost 3 bases and J lost 1, with 19 bases in between. The CDR3 sequence is CASSESRSGRRSNQPQHF. The CDR3 region has the DNA TGTGCCAGCAGTGAGTCAAGGTCCGGGCGTAGGAGCAATCAGCCCCAGCATTTT.

The chain is built from TRBV5-1 and TRBJ2-6, with a weak D call TRBD1 (5 bases). The CDR3 covers 15 residues. The V gene lost 3 bases and the J gene lost 0 bases, with 7 bases spanning the gap. The V gene's germline CDR1 is SGHRS and CDR2 YFSETQ. CDR3 nucleotides: TGCGCCAGCAGCTCGGACACCTCTGGGGCCAACGTCCTGACTTTC. Translation gives CASSSDTSGANVLTF.

The gene calls are TRBV9 and TRBJ1-4; 8 bases fit TRBD1. V trimming: 4 bases; J trimming: 7 bases; junction bases outside the gene matches: 6. Germline V gene lookup returns CDR1 SGDLS and CDR2 YYNGEE. The CDR3 has 14 amino acids. CDR3 amino acids: CASSQQGGGEKLFF. The CDR3 coding sequence is TGTGCCAGCAGCCAACAGGGGGGTGGTGAAAAACTGTTTTTT.

The V call is TRBV4-2, the J call TRBJ1-2; D call uncertain. V was trimmed by 0 bases and J by 2 bases, leaving 7 bases between them. The CDR3 covers 14 residues. Germline V lookup: CDR1 LGHNA, CDR2 YNFKEQ. CDR3 in amino acids: CASSQDTGNYGYTF. DNA of the CDR3: TGTGCCAGCAGCCAAGATACCGGGAACTATGGCTACACCTTC.

As concerns this clone: One end of the junction does not line up with germline, which may come from a read error. The V and J genes are TRBV3-1 (or the pseudogene TRBV3-2) and TRBJ1-2, with a possible D match to TRBD1 (6 bases). The CDR3 extends over 12 amino acids. The germline CDR1 and CDR2 sequences are LGHDT and YNNKEL (reference sequence). CDR3 bases: TGTGCCAGCAGCCAAATCACAGGGCCCTACTACTTC. The encoded protein is CASSQITGPYYF.

The chain has TRBV11-2 and TRBJ1-3; D uncertain. The V and J ends lost 2 bases and 3 bases respectively, with 11 bases between them. The CDR3 totals 15 residues. Germline CDR1 and CDR2: SGHAT and FQNNGV. The CDR3 DNA sequence: TGTGCCAGCAGCTTACCGGGTGGCAGTGGAAACACCATATATTTT. Translated: CASSLPGGSGNTIYF.

The rearrangement uses TRBV7-9 and TRBJ1-2; 7 bases agree with TRBD1. Germline V gives CDR1 SEHNR, CDR2 FQNEAQ (reference sequence). J was trimmed by 6 bases and V by 3 bases; bases with no gene match: 10. The CDR3 extends over 15 amino acids. The CDR3 DNA reads as TGTGCCAGCAGCTTCGGGGACAGAGCCTTCGATGGCTACACCTTC. It translates to CASSFGDRAFDGYTF.

The chain recombines TRBV4-1 with TRBJ2-1; D is perhaps TRBD1 or TRBD2 (5 bases each). From germline, CDR1 is MGHRA and CDR2 YSYEKL. The V end was cut by 6 bases, the J end by 0 bases, with 18 bases between. This CDR3 has 17 amino acids. The CDR3, as DNA: TGCGCCAGCAGGCGTCGATGGGACGCAAGCTCCTACAATGAGCAGTTCTTC. Translation gives CASRRRWDASSYNEQFF.

This clone has only one observation. This chain connects TRBV5-1 to TRBJ1-6; 10 nucleotides match TRBD1. The J segment lost 8 bases and the V segment lost 2 bases, leaving 10 bases of the junction unmatched. CDR3 length: 17 residues. CDR1 and CDR2 from the germline V gene are SGHRS and YFSETQ. The CDR3 here is CASSLSSRGTGDSPLHF. The CDR3 coding sequence is TGCGCCAGCAGCTTAAGCTCGCGAGGGACAGGGGATTCACCCCTCCACTTT.

This chain connects TRBV3-1 (or the pseudogene TRBV3-2) to TRBJ2-1; the D is unclear. This CDR3 has 13 residues. Trimming stripped 7 bases from V and 6 bases from J, with 13 bases between. The germline gives CDR1 LGHDT, CDR2 YNNKEL (reference sequence). CDR3 residues: CASKAVTRNEQFF. CDR3 coding DNA: TGTGCCAGCAAGGCGGTGACGCGCAATGAGCAGTTCTTC.

This clone was observed a single time. The chain joins TRBV5-1 to TRBJ2-7, with no clear D. Trimming removed 0 bases from V and 6 bases from J, with 4 bases in between. Germline CDR1 reads SGHRS; CDR2 reads YFSETQ. The length of the CDR3 is 11 residues. The CDR3 coding sequence is TGCGCCAGCAGCTTGGAACGCGAGCAGTACTTC. Translated, it gives CASSLEREQYF.

The rearrangement uses TRBV18 and TRBJ2-7, with unresolved D. Germline V gives CDR1 KGHSH, CDR2 LQKENI. The V end lost 3 bases, the J end lost 2 bases, and 8 bases lay between the germline ends. CDR3 size: 13 residues. CDR3 nucleotide sequence: TGTGCCAGCTCACCGAGCGAAACCTACGAGCAGTACTTC. Its translation: CASSPSETYEQYF. Together with reference TRBV18 and TRBJ2-7, the CDR3 gives the full variable domain: NAGVMQNPRHLVRRRGQEARLRCSPMKGHSHVYWYRQLPEEGLKFMVYLQKENIIDESGMPKERFSAEFPKEGPSILRIQQVVRGDSAAYFCASSPSETYEQYFGPGTRLTVT.